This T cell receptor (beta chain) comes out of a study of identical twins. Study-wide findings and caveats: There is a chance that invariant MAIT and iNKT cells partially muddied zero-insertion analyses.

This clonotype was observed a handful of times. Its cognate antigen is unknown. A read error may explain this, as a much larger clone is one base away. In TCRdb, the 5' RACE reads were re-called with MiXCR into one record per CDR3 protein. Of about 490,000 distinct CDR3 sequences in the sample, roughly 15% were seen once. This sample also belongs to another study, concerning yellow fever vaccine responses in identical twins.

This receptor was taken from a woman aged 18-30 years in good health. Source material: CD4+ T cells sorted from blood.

The CDR3 spells CASSQVVTQYF. As DNA, the CDR3 is TGTGCCAGCAGCCAAGTGGTGACCCAGTACTTC. The chain is built from TRBV3-1 and TRBJ2-5; D unclear. CDR3 length: 11 amino acids. V lost 1 base to trimming and J lost 7 bases, with 4 bases between them. The germline gives CDR1 LGHDT, CDR2 YNNKEL (reference sequence).